The present TCR beta chain was sequenced within a study of T-cell reconstitution after alpha-beta-depleted transplantation in children. The TCRbeta library incorporated unique molecular identifiers. TCRdb redid the calling of the PCR reads with MiXCR, one entry per CDR3 protein. Of about 610,000 distinct CDR3 sequences listed, 10% were seen once; the top ten hold roughly 4%. J lost 3 bases, V lost 0 bases, and 4 bases had no gene match. Germline CDR1 SQVTM, CDR2 ANQGSEA. The CDR3 has 16 residues. The specimen was PBMCs from the stem cell graft donor, collected from the stem cell graft. This clonotype originated in a human donor who donated a stem cell graft to a child with acute myeloid leukemia. V usage is TRBV29-1 and J usage is TRBJ2-7; TRBD2 agrees at 14 bases. CDR3 sequence reads: CSVEDPGTSGSYEQYF. DNA of the CDR3: TGCAGCGTTGAAGACCCCGGGACTAGCGGGAGCTACGAGCAGTACTTC.